This T cell receptor (beta chain) was obtained from a study of cytotoxic CD8 clonotypes in ibrutinib-treated CLL (dated by TCRdb to 2020 to 2023). In the study overall: The cohort was composed of about 10 relapsed/refractory and around 14 treatment-naive patients; IGHV unmutated status was identified in about 17 patients. Partial responses were observed in roughly 24 patients and complete responses in 2; after a median follow-up of roughly 72 months, remission was maintained in some 14 patients and progression was observed in approximately 12. Response samples were obtained after a median of around eleven months of treatment, with a range of roughly 6 to 40 months. On average, each sample had about 250,000 productive templates and 96,000 or so productive rearrangements. Longitudinal samples were available for about 30% of the roughly 90 trial participants. Cryopreserved peripheral blood mononuclear cells were obtained before treatment, at response, and at either sustained remission or disease progression. Every remission and progressive disease sample was obtained while ibrutinib was still being received by the patients.

Each clonotype received, on average, about 9.7x coverage in deep resolution sequencing performed on a MiSeq, where the target depth lay between 1 in 1 million and 1 in 200,000 T cells. The immunoSEQ hsTCRB Kit was used to generate the TCR beta libraries. Turning to the authors' computational methods: Data were analyzed with ImmunoSEQ Data Assistant and ImmunoSEQ Analyzer, with V, D and J genes assigned per IMGT definitions. Clonality, which ranges from 0 to 1, was calculated by subtracting the normalized Shannon entropy of productive rearrangement frequencies from one. Only overrepresented clonotypes making up at least 0.05% of each patient's repertoire were included in the public clonotype analysis. Approximately 14 age-matched healthy donor repertoires from immuneACCESS were used as controls for clonality. In TCRdb, the immuneACCESS table is reduced to in-frame sequences with V and J assigned. These tables do not hold every clone; where another copy was compared, an unresolved V gene accounts for under half, and the others remain unexplained. V, J and clone size reflect that table, while D and trimming were determined from the DNA. A total of around 140,000 clones appear in this sample, around three quarters of them only once. The ten most abundant clones make up approximately 28% of the sample.

Comment on this clone: The target of this receptor is not known. The input lacks base qualities; no much larger clone sits a single base away.

Trimming takes 2 bases from V and 0 bases from J, and the germline ends sit 11 bases apart. Taken from the germline V gene, the CDR1 and CDR2 loops are MNHEY and SVGAGI. Reading from cysteine to phenylalanine, the CDR3 counts 15 amino acids. The read is trimmed to its CDR3 DNA, 45 bases read in frame from base 1. Results the study describes overall, beyond this receptor: Public clonotypes were found to be uncommon and were observed to contract or remain stable during treatment; the increase in clonality was shown to reflect expansion of private clonotypes at ibrutinib response. An increase in clonality was observed at ibrutinib response, with clonality remaining stable during sustained remission and falling back toward baseline at progression. Baseline clonality exceeded that of age-matched healthy donors and correlated strongly with circulating CD8+ T-cell counts. Sustained-remission and progressing patients did not have matched sampling times, and lymph node repertoires were not examined.

Taken with the paper, the label for time point translates to: about twelve months on ibrutinib. For TCR beta library preparation, around 2 micrograms of genomic DNA were isolated from cryopreserved PBMCs. Longitudinal blood samples from CLL patients on ibrutinib monotherapy underwent high-throughput TCR beta sequencing. The patients took part in an open-label, single-center phase 2 trial of ibrutinib monotherapy. This specimen was PBMCs, taken after 12 months of ibrutinib treatment. The rearranged segments are TRBV6-5 and TRBJ2-7; the D gene is not confidently resolved. The sequence came from a human donor with chronic lymphocytic leukemia. The sequence in DNA is TGTGCCAGCAGTTACCGCGCAGCTAGCTCCTACGAGCAGTACTTC. This is translated as CASSYRAASSYEQYF.